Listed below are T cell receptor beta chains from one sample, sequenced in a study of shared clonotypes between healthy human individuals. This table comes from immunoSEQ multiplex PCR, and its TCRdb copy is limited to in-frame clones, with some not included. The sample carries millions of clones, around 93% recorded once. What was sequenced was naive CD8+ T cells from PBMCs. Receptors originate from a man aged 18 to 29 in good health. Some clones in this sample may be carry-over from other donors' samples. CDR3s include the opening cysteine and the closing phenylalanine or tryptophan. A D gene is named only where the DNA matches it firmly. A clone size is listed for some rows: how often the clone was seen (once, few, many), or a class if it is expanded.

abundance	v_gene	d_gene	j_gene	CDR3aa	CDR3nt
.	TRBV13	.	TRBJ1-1	CASSPRGGWRSTEAFF	TGTGCCAGCAGCCCACGGGGTGGCTGGAGGAGCACTGAAGCTTTCTTT
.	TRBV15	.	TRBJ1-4	CATSRDPPGAGGLF	TGTGCCACCAGCAGAGATCCCCCTGGGGCAGGAGGTCTTTTT
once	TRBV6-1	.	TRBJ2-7	CASSELGDNYEQYF	TGTGCCAGCAGTGAGTTGGGGGATAACTACGAGCAGTACTTC
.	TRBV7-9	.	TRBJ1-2	CASSFPAGNGGYTF	TGTGCCAGCAGCTTTCCGGCAGGGAATGGTGGCTACACCTTC
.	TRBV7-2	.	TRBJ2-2	CASSFPSTGSIRTGELFF	TGTGCCAGCAGCTTCCCCTCCACAGGGTCCATTAGAACCGGGGAGCTGTTTTTT
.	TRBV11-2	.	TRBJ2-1	CASSPSPGRDEQFF	TGTGCCAGCAGCCCGAGCCCCGGGCGGGATGAGCAGTTCTTC
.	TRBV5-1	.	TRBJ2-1	CASSLLSPSANEQFF	TGCGCCAGCAGCTTGCTTTCCCCCTCTGCCAATGAGCAGTTCTTC
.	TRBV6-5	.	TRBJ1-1	CASSSSWGARNTEAFF	TGTGCCAGCAGTTCCAGTTGGGGGGCGAGGAACACTGAAGCTTTCTTT
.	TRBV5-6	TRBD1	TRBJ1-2	CASSFPGGANYGYTF	TGTGCCAGCAGCTTTCCAGGGGGCGCGAACTATGGCTACACCTTC
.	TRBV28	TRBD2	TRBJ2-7	CASSLPGGSASGHYEQYF	TGTGCCAGCAGTTTACCCGGGGGGTCGGCTAGCGGTCACTACGAGCAGTACTTC
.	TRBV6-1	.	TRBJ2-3	CASSAPLAIITDTQYF	TGTGCCAGCAGTGCGCCACTAGCCATAATTACAGATACGCAGTATTTT
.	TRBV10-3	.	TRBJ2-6	CAPEGRTGANVLTF	TGTGCCCCGGAGGGCCGAACTGGGGCCAACGTCCTGACTTTC
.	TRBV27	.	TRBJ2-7	CASSPAGSYEQYF	TGTGCCAGCTCTCCGGCGGGTTCCTACGAGCAGTACTTC
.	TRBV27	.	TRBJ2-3	CASSFLWGQGHDTQYF	TGTGCCAGCAGTTTCTTATGGGGACAAGGGCATGATACGCAGTATTTT
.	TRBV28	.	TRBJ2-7	CASSFGHSYEQYF	TGTGCCAGCAGTTTTGGACACTCCTACGAGCAGTACTTC
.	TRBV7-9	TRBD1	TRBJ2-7	CASSLVAGQGWYEQYF	TGTGCCAGCAGCTTAGTGGCGGGACAGGGTTGGTACGAGCAGTACTTC
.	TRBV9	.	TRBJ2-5	CASSATDNKETQYF	TGTGCCAGCAGCGCGACGGACAATAAGGAGACCCAGTACTTC
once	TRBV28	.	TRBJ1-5	CASSSLGSNQPQHF	TGTGCCAGCAGTTCCCTAGGGAGCAATCAGCCCCAGCATTTT
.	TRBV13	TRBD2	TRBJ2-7	CASSPRTSGGYEQYF	TGTGCCAGCAGCCCAAGGACTAGCGGGGGCTACGAGCAGTACTTC
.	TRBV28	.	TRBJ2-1	CASSSPWARSEQFF	TGTGCCAGCAGTTCCCCTTGGGCCCGGAGTGAGCAGTTCTTC
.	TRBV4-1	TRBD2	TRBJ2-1	CASSQPTSGSRSEQFF	TGCGCCAGCAGCCAGCCGACTAGCGGGAGTCGAAGTGAGCAGTTCTTC
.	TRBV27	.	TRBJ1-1	CASRRGSEAFF	TGTGCCAGCAGGAGGGGTTCTGAAGCTTTCTTT
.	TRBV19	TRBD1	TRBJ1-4	CASSIRGGGVEKLFF	TGTGCCAGTAGTATACGGGGAGGGGGCGTCGAAAAACTGTTTTTT
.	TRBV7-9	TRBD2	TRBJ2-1	CASSHGSRSGGPYNEQFF	TGTGCCAGCAGCCACGGGTCACGAAGCGGGGGTCCTTACAATGAGCAGTTCTTC
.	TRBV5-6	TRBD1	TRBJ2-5	CASSFRTGVEETQYF	TGTGCCAGCAGCTTCCGGACAGGGGTGGAAGAGACCCAGTACTTC
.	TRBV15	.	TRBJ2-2	CATSRMWEEGAGELFF	TGTGCCACCAGCAGGATGTGGGAGGAGGGCGCCGGGGAGCTGTTTTTT
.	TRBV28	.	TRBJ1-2	CASSLRGSNYGYTF	TGTGCCAGCAGTTTAAGGGGGAGCAACTATGGCTACACCTTC